This T cell receptor beta chain was captured by sequencing in a study of neurological immune-mediated disorders. In this sample, this clonotype turned up many times. TCRdb called the 5' RACE reads again in MiXCR, with one record for every CDR3 protein. The data contain some 80,000 distinct CDR3 sequences, about 4.5% of them singletons. Time point described: longitudinal time-point 3. This CDR3 spans 15 amino acids. CDR1 and CDR2 (germline): SGHRS, YFSETQ. V lost 0 bases and J lost 0, with 7 bases in between. Sequenced material: PBMCs. The chain combines TRBV5-1 with TRBJ1-3; unclear D gene. The source of this sequence is a woman aged 55-70 years with multiple sclerosis. The CDR3 sequence: CASSLEGNSGNTIYF. The DNA of the CDR3 is TGCGCCAGCAGCTTGGAGGGCAACTCTGGAAACACCATATATTTT.